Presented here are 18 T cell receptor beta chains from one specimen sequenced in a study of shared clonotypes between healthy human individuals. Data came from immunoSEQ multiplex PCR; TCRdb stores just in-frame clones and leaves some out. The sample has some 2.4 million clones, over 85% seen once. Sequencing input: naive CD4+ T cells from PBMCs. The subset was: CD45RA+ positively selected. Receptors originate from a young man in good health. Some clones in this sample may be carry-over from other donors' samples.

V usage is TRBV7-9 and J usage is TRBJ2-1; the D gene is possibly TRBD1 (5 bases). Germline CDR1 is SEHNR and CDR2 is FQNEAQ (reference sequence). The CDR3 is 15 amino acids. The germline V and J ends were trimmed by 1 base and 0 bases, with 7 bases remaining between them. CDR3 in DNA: TGTGCCAGCAGCTTAGAAGACAGCTCCTACAATGAGCAGTTCTTC. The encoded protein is CASSLEDSSYNEQFF.

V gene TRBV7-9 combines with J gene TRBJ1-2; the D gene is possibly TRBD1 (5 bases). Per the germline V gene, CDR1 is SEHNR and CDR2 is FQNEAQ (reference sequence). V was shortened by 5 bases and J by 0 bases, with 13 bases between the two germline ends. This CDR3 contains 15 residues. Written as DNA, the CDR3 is TGTGCCAGCAGCCAAGACCAGGGAGCTAACTATGGCTACACCTTC. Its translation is CASSQDQGANYGYTF.

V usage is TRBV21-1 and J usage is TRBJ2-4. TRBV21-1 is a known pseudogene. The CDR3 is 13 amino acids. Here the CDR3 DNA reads TGTGCCAGCAGCAAAAGTGGCCGGAACATTCAGTACTTC. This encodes CASSKSGRNIQYF.

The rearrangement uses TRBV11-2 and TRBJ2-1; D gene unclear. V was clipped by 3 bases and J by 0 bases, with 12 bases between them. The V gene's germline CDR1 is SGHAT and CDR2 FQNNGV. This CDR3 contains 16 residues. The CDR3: CASSLIGRRSYNEQFF. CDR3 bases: TGTGCCAGCAGCTTGATCGGGCGACGCTCCTACAATGAGCAGTTCTTC. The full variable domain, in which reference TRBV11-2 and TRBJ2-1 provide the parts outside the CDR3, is EAGVAQSPRYKIIEKRQSVAFWCNPISGHATLYWYQQILGQGPKLLIQFQNNGVVDDSQLPKDRFSAERLKGVDSTLKIQPAKLEDSAVYLCASSLIGRRSYNEQFFGPGTRLTVL.

Here the CDR3 reads CASSPFVAGGQETQYF. In DNA, the CDR3 is TGTGCCAGCAGCCCCTTCGTAGCGGGAGGCCAAGAGACCCAGTACTTC. The chain recombines TRBV7-8 with TRBJ2-5; 10 nucleotides line up with TRBD2. The CDR3 extends over 16 amino acids. Germline trimming cut 5 bases from V and 1 base from J; bases unmatched to any gene: 7. Germline V gene lookup returns CDR1 SGHVS and CDR2 FQNEAQ.

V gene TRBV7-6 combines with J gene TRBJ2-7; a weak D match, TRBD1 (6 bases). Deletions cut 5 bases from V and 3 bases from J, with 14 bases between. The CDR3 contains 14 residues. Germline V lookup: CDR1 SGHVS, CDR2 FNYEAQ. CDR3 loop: CASSLNRDNYEQYF. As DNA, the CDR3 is TGTGCCAGCAGCCTCAACCGGGACAACTACGAGCAGTACTTC. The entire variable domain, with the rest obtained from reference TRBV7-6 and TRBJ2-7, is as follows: GAGVSQSPRYKVTKRGQDVALRCDPISGHVSLYWYRQALGQGPEFLTYFNYEAQQDKSGLPNDRFSAERPEGSISTLTIQRTEQRDSAMYRCASSLNRDNYEQYFGPGTRLTVT.

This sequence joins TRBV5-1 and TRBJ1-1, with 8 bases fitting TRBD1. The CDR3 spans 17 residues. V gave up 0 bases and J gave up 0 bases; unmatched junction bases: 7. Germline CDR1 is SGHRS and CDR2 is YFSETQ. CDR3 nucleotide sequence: TGCGCCAGCAGCTTGGGACAGGGGTATGGGCTGAACACTGAAGCTTTCTTT. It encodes CASSLGQGYGLNTEAFF.

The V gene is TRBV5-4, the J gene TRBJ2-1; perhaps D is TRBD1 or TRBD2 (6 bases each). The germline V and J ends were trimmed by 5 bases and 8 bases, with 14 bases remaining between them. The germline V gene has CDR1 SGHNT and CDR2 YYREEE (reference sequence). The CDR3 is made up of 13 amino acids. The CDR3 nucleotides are TGTGCCAGCAGATCGGGGGCCAGGGATGAGCAGTTCTTC. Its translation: CASRSGARDEQFF.

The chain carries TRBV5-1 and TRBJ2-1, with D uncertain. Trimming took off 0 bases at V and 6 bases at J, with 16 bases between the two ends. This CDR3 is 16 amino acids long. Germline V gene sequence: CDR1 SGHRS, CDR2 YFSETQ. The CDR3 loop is CASSLDYQFKGNEQFF. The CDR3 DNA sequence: TGCGCCAGCAGCTTGGATTACCAATTCAAGGGCAATGAGCAGTTCTTC.

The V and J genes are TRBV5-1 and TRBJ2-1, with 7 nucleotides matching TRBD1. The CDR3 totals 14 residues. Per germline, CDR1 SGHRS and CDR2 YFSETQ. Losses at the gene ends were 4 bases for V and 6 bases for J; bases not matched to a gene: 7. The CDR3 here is CASSESPGGNEQFF. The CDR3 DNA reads TGCGCCAGCAGCGAAAGCCCAGGGGGCAATGAGCAGTTCTTC.

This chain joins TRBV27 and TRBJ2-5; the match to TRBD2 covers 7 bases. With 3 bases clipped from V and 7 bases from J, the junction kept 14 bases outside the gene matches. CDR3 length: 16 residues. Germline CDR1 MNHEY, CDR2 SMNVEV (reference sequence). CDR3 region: CASSFWGGDSGGTQYF. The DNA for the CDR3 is TGTGCCAGCAGTTTTTGGGGGGGGGACTCCGGTGGGACCCAGTACTTC.

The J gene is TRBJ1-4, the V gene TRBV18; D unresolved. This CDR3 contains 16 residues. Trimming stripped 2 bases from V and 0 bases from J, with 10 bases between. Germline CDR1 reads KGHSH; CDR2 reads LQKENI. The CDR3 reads CASSPWTPATNEKLFF. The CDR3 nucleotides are TGTGCCAGCTCACCATGGACTCCCGCAACTAATGAAAAACTGTTTTTT.

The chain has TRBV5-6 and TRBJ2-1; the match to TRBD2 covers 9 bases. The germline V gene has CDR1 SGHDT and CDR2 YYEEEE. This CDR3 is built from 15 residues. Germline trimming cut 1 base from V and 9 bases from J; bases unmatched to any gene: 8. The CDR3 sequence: CASSLSVGLAGEQFF. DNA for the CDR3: TGTGCCAGCAGCTTGAGTGTGGGACTAGCAGGTGAGCAGTTCTTC.

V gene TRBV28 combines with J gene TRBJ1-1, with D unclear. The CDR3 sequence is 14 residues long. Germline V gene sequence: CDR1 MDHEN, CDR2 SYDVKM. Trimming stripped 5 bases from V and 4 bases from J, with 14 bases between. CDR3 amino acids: CASSPTRDGTEAFF. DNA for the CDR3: TGTGCCAGCAGTCCAACGAGGGATGGCACTGAAGCTTTCTTT. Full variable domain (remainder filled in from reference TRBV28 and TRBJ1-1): DVKVTQSSRYLVKRTGEKVFLECVQDMDHENMFWYRQDPGLGLRLIYFSYDVKMKEKGDIPEGYSVSREKKERFSLILESASTNQTSMYLCASSPTRDGTEAFFGQGTRLTVV.

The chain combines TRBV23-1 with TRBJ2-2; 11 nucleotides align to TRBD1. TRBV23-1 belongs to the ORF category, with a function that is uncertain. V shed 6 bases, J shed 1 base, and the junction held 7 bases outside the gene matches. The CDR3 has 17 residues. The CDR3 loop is CASRGTGGSQNTGELFF. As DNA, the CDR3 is TGCGCCAGCAGGGGGACAGGGGGTTCTCAGAACACCGGGGAGCTGTTTTTT.

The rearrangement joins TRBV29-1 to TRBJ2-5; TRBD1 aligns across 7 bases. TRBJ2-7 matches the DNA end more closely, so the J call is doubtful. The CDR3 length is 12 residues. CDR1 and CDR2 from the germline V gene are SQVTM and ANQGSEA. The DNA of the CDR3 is TGCAGCGTGGAACTCGACAGGGTCGAGCAGTACTTC. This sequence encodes CSVELDRVEQYF.

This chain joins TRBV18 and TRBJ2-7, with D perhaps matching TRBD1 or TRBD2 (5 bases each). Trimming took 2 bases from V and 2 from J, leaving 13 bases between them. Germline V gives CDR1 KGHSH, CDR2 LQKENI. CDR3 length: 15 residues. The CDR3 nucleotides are TGTGCCAGCTCACCAGGGGTCAGGGACGCCTACGAGCAGTACTTC. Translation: CASSPGVRDAYEQYF.

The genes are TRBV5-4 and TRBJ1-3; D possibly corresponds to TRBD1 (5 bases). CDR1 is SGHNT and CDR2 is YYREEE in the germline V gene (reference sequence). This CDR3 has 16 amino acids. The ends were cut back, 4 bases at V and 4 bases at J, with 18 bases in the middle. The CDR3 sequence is CASSTAAGLGGNTIYF. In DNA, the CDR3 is TGTGCCAGCAGCACCGCGGCGGGGCTGGGAGGAAACACCATATATTTT.